Listed here are 5 T cell receptor beta chains from one sample, sequenced in a study of OX40 agonist ivuxolimab in advanced cancers. The method was immunoSEQ multiplex PCR; TCRdb's version includes in-frame clones alone and lacks a portion of them. The table lists tens of thousands of clones, 85% to 90% of them singletons. Here the sequenced sample was CD4+ or CD8+ T cells sorted from blood, taken in a trial of the OX40 agonist ivuxolimab. The receptors derive from an adult with an advanced solid tumor such as melanoma, head and neck, liver or kidney cancer.

This chain links TRBV4-3 with TRBJ2-7; 10 nucleotides agree with TRBD1. V lost 4 bases, J lost 4 bases, and 4 bases stayed unmatched. Germline lookup yields CDR1 LGHNA and CDR2 YSLEER. There are 14 residues in the CDR3. CDR3 in amino acids: CASSRGQGRYEQYF. For the CDR3, the DNA is TGCGCCAGCAGCCGGGGACAGGGGAGGTACGAGCAGTACTTC.

The CDR3 DNA is TGTGCCAGCGGGCCCGTAAACGGCAATCAGCCCCAGCATTTT. This translates into CASGPVNGNQPQHF. The V and J genes are TRBV6-1 and TRBJ1-5; no firm D call. The CDR3 spans 14 residues. V was pared by 8 bases and J by 2 bases, with 13 bases between. CDR1 is MNHNS and CDR2 is SASEGT in the germline V gene.

The V and J genes are TRBV19 and TRBJ2-2, with 7 bases matching TRBD2. J lost 4 bases, V lost 3 bases, and 14 bases had no gene match. Germline V gene data show CDR1 as LNHDA and CDR2 as SQIVND (reference sequence). The CDR3 is 18 residues long. The CDR3 is CASSIFEAGDAGTGELFF. As DNA, the CDR3 is TGTGCCAGTAGTATCTTCGAGGCGGGGGACGCAGGCACCGGGGAGCTGTTTTTT.

The chain is built from TRBV4-3 and TRBJ2-3; a possible D gene is TRBD2 (5 bases). Germline lookup yields CDR1 LGHNA and CDR2 YSLEER. This CDR3 contains 14 residues. Trimming took 4 bases from V and 3 from J, leaving 11 bases between them. The CDR3 DNA is TGCGCCAGCAGCCCCAGGACTTCGACAGATACGCAGTATTTT. Amino acid sequence: CASSPRTSTDTQYF.

The V call is TRBV11-2, the J call TRBJ2-7, with D maybe TRBD2 (7 bases). Germline V lookup: CDR1 SGHAT, CDR2 FQNNGV. Trimming pared 5 bases from V and 2 bases from J, leaving 10 bases between. This CDR3 region has 13 residues. CDR3 in amino acids: CASSRGATYEQYF. Written as DNA, the CDR3 is TGTGCCAGCAGCCGGGGGGCCACCTACGAGCAGTACTTC. The variable domain in full, completed from reference TRBV11-2 and TRBJ2-7, reads EAGVAQSPRYKIIEKRQSVAFWCNPISGHATLYWYQQILGQGPKLLIQFQNNGVVDDSQLPKDRFSAERLKGVDSTLKIQPAKLEDSAVYLCASSRGATYEQYFGPGTRLTVT.